These T cell receptor beta chains were read from a single sample in a study of blood T cell repertoires in COVID-19. Generated by immunoSEQ multiplex PCR, the TCRdb table keeps only in-frame clones and is missing some. Found here are 90,000 or so clones, 85% to 90% of them singletons; the top ten hold more than 1%. The specimen sequenced was peripheral blood. Receptors originate from a human donor in a cohort sampled during active COVID-19. Each CDR3 is given without its conserved first and last residue. Not every row has a clone size; where given, it reads once, few, many or a size class.

cdr3_aa | clone_size | v_call
ASSDRDETEAF | once | TRBV18
ASNLDRGNYGYT | - | TRBV2
ASSAPRVRANYGYT | - | TRBV28
ASSSGGPRSGNTIY | - | TRBV6-2/TRBV6-3
ASSVPLGQGAIGELF | - | TRBV28
ASSIELAGGGDTQY | - | TRBV19
ASSYPGTGRYEQY | - | TRBV6-5
ASSPWTSDLNEQF | - | TRBV3-1/TRBV3-2
ASSQNTLQGEPQH | - | TRBV3-1/TRBV3-2
ASSFGGYTEAF | few | TRBV5-5
ASSSPSVTDTQY | - | TRBV9
ASSLGQGGYQPQH | - | TRBV28
ASSPPGQGRGTEAF | - | TRBV19
ASSFRYEQY | - | TRBV12-3/TRBV12-4
ASSFLGTGPQPQH | few | TRBV28
ASSKGANNEQF | - | TRBV18
ASSFRGSMGDTQY | - | TRBV27
ASSQEVWLAVAYNEQF | - | TRBV3-1/TRBV3-2
ASSRGSVANTEAF | - | TRBV7-2
ASSLDRVGS | - | TRBV5-8
ASSLPSIGREGLETQY | once | TRBV5-1
ASSPWTGGSADTQY | - | TRBV16
ASSPLSGRGNEQF | once | TRBV7-9
ASSQSDRAHYGYT | - | TRBV3-1/TRBV3-2
ASTPTSGRQYNEQF | - | TRBV19
ASSSTGRGGSNQPQH | few | TRBV5-1
ASPEVRGKPGELF | once | TRBV18
ASSQDGAGGFRETQY | - | TRBV3-1/TRBV3-2
ASSPPGQGVQETQY | - | TRBV28
ASRLAMNTEAF | - | TRBV3-1/TRBV3-2
ASSRLADTGELF | few | TRBV6-4
ASSFRTSGSIGNEQF | once | TRBV7-9
ASSLMSGGVLDTQY | - | TRBV27
ASSRLNSYNEQF | - | TRBV3-1/TRBV3-2
ASSLTATSGANVLT | once | TRBV5-6
ASSLGQGDYEQY | - | TRBV6-5
ASTPGQGIQKLF | - | TRBV28
ASRGLSRVADGYT | once | TRBV16
ASSPGSGEGSYNEQF | - | TRBV18
ASSLGPARPGGTQY | once | TRBV11-2
ASSDGTGSGETQY | - | TRBV10-1
ASSRLTEYNEQF | - | TRBV7-9
ASSLVDTETQY | - | TRBV7-3
ASSPLAGGVYEQY | - | TRBV28
ASSKREEVLQETQY | - | TRBV19
ASSLMNEQF | - | TRBV5-1
ASSPPPGSQNIQY | - | TRBV28
ASSVATEGSPPY | - | TRBV9
ASGQGQGAIQPQH | - | TRBV6-5
ASSPGTSGNEQF | - | TRBV2
ASSWMGDGTDTQY | - | TRBV5-1
ASTPDRGRLEAF | - | TRBV11-2
ASILGAGAEAF | - | TRBV27